Below, one T cell receptor beta chain is given with its context. Compared with germline, one end of the junction differs, possibly owing to a read error. The data are from a study of shared clonotypes between healthy human individuals. This CDR3 contains 15 residues. Germline assignment: CDR1 SNHLY and CDR2 FYNNEI. TCRdb keeps only in-frame clones here, not all; method: immunoSEQ multiplex PCR. Among under 1,100,000 clones listed, about 84% were seen once. Sample: memory CD4+ T cells from PBMCs. Described subset: CD45RA-negative fraction. The chain has TRBV2 and TRBJ2-1; TRBD1 agrees at 8 bases. This TCR was sampled from a young man in good health. Some clones in this sample may be carry-over from other donors' samples. The CDR3 spells CASREDRGTYNEQFF. CDR3 in DNA: TGTGCCAGCAGGGAAGACAGGGGCACCTACAATGAGCAGTTCTTC.